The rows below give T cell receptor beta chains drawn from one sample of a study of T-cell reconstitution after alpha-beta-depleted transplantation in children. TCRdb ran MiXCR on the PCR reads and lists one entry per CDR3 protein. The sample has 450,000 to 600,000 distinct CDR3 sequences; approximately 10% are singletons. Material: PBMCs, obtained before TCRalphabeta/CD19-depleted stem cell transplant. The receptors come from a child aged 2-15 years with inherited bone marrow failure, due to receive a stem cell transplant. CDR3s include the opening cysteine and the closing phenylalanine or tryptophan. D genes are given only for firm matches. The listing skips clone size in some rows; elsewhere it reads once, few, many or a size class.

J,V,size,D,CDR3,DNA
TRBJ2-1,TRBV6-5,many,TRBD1,CASRGGAEYNEQFF,TGTGCCAGCAGAGGGGGCGCGGAATACAATGAGCAGTTCTTC
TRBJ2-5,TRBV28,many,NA,CASSLLGRGVQTQYF,TGTGCCAGCAGTTTATTAGGGAGGGGGGTCCAGACCCAGTACTTC
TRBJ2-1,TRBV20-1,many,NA,CSAREPPRSEQFF,TGCAGTGCTAGAGAACCACCCCGTTCTGAGCAGTTCTTC
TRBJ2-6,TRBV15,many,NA,CATSRPGANVLTF,TGTGCCACCAGCAGACCCGGGGCCAACGTCCTGACTTTC
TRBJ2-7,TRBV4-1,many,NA,CASSQTTGYEQYF,TGCGCCAGCAGCCAAACTACCGGGTACGAGCAGTACTTC
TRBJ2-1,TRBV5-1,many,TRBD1,CASSLTPGQGYNVQFF,TGCGCCAGCAGCCTCACCCCGGGACAGGGCTACAATGTGCAGTTCTTC
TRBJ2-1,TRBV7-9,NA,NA,CASRNFRGVHNEQFF,TGTGCCAGCAGAAACTTCCGGGGAGTCCACAATGAGCAGTTCTTC
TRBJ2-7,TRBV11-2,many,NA,CASSLLVYYETISRYEQYF,TGTGCCAGCAGCTTACTTGTTTACTACGAGACTATATCCCGATACGAGCAGTACTTC
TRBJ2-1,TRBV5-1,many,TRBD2,CASSFLAGNKYNEQFF,TGCGCCAGCAGCTTTCTAGCGGGAAACAAATACAATGAGCAGTTCTTC
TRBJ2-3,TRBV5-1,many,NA,CASSLGGAPDTQYF,TGCGCCAGCAGCTTGGGGGGAGCCCCAGATACGCAGTATTTT
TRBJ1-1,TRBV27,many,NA,CASSSLWNTEAFF,TGTGCCAGCAGTTCGCTATGGAACACTGAAGCTTTCTTT
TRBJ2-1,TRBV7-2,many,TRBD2,CASSFLGLALNEQFF,TGTGCCAGCAGCTTTTTGGGACTAGCACTCAATGAGCAGTTCTTC
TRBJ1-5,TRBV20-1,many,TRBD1,CSAADRVVHQPQHF,TGCAGTGCTGCTGACAGGGTGGTGCATCAGCCCCAGCATTTT
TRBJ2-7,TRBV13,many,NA,CASSLPTSSQYEQYF,TGTGCCAGCAGCTTACCCACTAGTTCCCAATACGAGCAGTACTTC
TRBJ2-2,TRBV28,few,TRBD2,CASGGLAQFRGFAGELFF,TGTGCCAGCGGCGGACTAGCCCAATTCCGTGGTTTCGCCGGGGAGCTGTTTTTT
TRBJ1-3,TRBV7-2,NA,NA,CASSSGPRGNTIYF,TGTGCCAGCAGCTCGGGACCTCGGGGAAACACCATATATTTT
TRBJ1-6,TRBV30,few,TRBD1,CAWSVFTVRRGGLNSPLHF,TGTGCCTGGAGTGTATTCACCGTTCGCAGGGGGGGTTTGAATTCACCCCTCCACTTT
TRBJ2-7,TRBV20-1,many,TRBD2,CSARVGLAGVWEQYF,TGCAGTGCTAGAGTTGGACTAGCGGGAGTTTGGGAGCAGTACTTC
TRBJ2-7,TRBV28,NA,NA,CASSSMTASGVYEQYF,TGTGCCAGCAGTTCCATGACAGCGAGCGGCGTCTACGAGCAGTACTTC
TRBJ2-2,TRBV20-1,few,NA,CSVGLDGDTGELFF,TGCAGTGTTGGGTTGGATGGCGACACCGGGGAGCTGTTTTTT
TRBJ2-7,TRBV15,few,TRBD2,CATSRFGLAGGIEQYF,TGTGCCACCAGCAGATTCGGACTAGCGGGAGGAATTGAGCAGTACTTC
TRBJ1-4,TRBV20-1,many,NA,CSASRSTNEKLFF,TGCAGTGCTAGCCGTTCAACTAATGAAAAACTGTTTTTT
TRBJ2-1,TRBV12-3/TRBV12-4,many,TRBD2,CASSDPGLADNEQFF,TGTGCCAGCAGCGATCCGGGACTAGCGGACAATGAGCAGTTCTTC
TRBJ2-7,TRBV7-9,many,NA,CASSSLTPQGYEQYF,TGTGCCAGCAGCTCCCTCACACCCCAGGGTTACGAGCAGTACTTC
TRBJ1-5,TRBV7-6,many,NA,CACSLAFNQPQHF,TGTGCCTGCAGCTTAGCGTTCAATCAGCCCCAGCATTTT
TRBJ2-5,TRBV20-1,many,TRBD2,CSKFFFGRLAEETQYF,TGCAGTAAATTTTTTTTTGGACGACTAGCGGAAGAGACCCAGTACTTC
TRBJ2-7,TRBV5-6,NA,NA,CASSHDLGISYEQYF,TGTGCCAGCAGCCACGATCTGGGGATATCCTACGAGCAGTACTTC
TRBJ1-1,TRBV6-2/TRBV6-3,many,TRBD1,CASSHQGEFNTEAFF,TGTGCCAGCAGCCACCAGGGGGAATTTAACACTGAAGCTTTCTTT
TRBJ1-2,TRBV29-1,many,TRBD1,CSAGTGLNYGYTF,TGCAGCGCTGGGACAGGCCTTAACTATGGCTACACCTTC
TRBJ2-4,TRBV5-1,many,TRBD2,CASSLSRGLADEGAKNIQYF,TGCGCCAGCAGCTTGTCTCGAGGACTAGCGGACGAGGGAGCCAAAAACATTCAGTACTTC
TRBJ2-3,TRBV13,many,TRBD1,CASSPDRGQTTDTQYF,TGTGCCAGCAGCCCCGACAGGGGGCAGACCACAGATACGCAGTATTTT
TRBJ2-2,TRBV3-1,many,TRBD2,CASSHPDTAGGDTGELFF,TGTGCCAGCAGCCACCCCGACACGGCGGGAGGCGATACCGGGGAGCTGTTTTTT
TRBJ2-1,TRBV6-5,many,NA,CASGYNEQFF,TGTGCCAGCGGCTACAATGAGCAGTTCTTC
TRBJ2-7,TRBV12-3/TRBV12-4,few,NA,CASSFTGAQQYF,TGTGCCAGCAGTTTCACCGGGGCCCAGCAGTACTTC
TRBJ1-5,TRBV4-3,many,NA,CASSQAVGTGGDQPQHF,TGCGCCAGCAGCCAAGCTGTGGGAACGGGGGGCGATCAGCCCCAGCATTTT
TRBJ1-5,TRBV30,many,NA,CAWSLGGAGQPQHF,TGTGCCTGGAGCCTAGGGGGGGCGGGTCAGCCCCAGCATTTT
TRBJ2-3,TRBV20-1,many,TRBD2,CSAIPGTSGRVTDTQYF,TGCAGTGCCATTCCCGGGACTAGCGGGAGGGTTACAGATACGCAGTATTTT
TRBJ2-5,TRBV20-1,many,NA,CSGTQETQYF,TGCAGCGGGACCCAAGAGACCCAGTACTTC
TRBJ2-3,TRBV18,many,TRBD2,CASSPGTSGTTDTQYF,TGTGCCAGCTCACCCGGAACTAGCGGGACTACAGATACGCAGTATTTT
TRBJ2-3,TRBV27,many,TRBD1,CASSPGTGDGGTDTQYF,TGTGCCAGCAGCCCCGGGACAGGGGATGGGGGCACAGATACGCAGTATTTT
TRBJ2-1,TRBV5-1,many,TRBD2,CASSLTSGANEQFF,TGCGCCAGCAGCTTAACTAGCGGGGCCAATGAGCAGTTCTTC
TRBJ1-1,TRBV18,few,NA,CASSPRWGGPMTDTEAFF,TGTGCCAGCTCACCCCGGTGGGGGGGGCCGATGACGGACACTGAAGCTTTCTTT
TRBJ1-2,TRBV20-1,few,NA,CSARASYGYTF,TGCAGTGCTAGAGCCAGTTATGGCTACACCTTC
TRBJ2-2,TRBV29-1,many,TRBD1,CSVWDRGLGAGELFF,TGCAGCGTTTGGGACAGGGGCCTTGGGGCCGGGGAGCTGTTTTTT
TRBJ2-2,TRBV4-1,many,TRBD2,CASSLRTSGSTGELFF,TGCGCCAGCAGCCTCCGGACTAGCGGGAGCACCGGGGAGCTGTTTTTT
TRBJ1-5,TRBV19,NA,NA,CASSIAVSSNQPQHF,TGTGCCAGTAGTATAGCAGTCTCTAGCAATCAGCCCCAGCATTTT
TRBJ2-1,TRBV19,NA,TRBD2,CASSDFSGNIGNEQFF,TGTGCCAGTAGTGATTTTAGCGGGAATATTGGGAATGAGCAGTTCTTC